The T cell receptor beta chain under discussion was sequenced for a study of cytomegalovirus exposure and HLA in healthy donors. General study findings and limits: TCR beta sequences numbering 15,000 to 20,000 were associated with HLA alleles at 0.05 false discovery rate in a later analysis. Reports credit the classifier with highly specific, highly sensitive diagnosis of cytomegalovirus status.

This clone was recorded only once. Its antigen is not known. Use of 60 Vbeta and 13 Jbeta primers characterized the PCR. Profiling relied on immunoSEQ multiplex PCR, and the TCRdb table lists in-frame clones only, not all of them. The sample yields 200,000 to 250,000 clones, about 80% seen once. Material: PBMCs. The sequence was collected from a woman aged 55-70 years in good health and CMV-seropositive.

CDR3 coding DNA: TGCGCCAGCAGCCAAGAATGGGGGGTTTCTAACTATGGCTACACCTTC. It is translated as CASSQEWGVSNYGYTF. The chain combines TRBV4-1 with TRBJ1-2, with D possibly matching TRBD1 (5 bases). V lost 0 bases to trimming and J lost 0 bases, with 11 bases between them. The CDR3 loop spans 16 amino acids. Per the germline V gene, CDR1 is MGHRA and CDR2 is YSYEKL.